A selection of T cell receptor beta chains follows, all from one sample in a study of spatial heterogeneity in lung cancer. TCRdb ran MiXCR on the 5' RACE reads and lists one entry per CDR3 protein. This table holds about 120,000 distinct CDR3 sequences, 9.5% to 15% found once. The material was PBMCs, obtained at follow-up. These receptors all stem from a male donor with early-stage non-small cell lung cancer. Both conserved end residues are part of each CDR3. A row's size may be missing; if present it is once, few, many or a size class.

v_call clone_size cdr3_aa
TRBV6-4 - CASSDADTGELFF
TRBV10-3 few CATLGGRAPEQYF
TRBV30 - CACPGRGSYEQYF
TRBV10-3 many CATGTGNSYEQYF
TRBV10-2 few CASRAGLAAREETQYF
TRBV24-1 many CATSETGNQPQHF
TRBV6-5 - CASSSTTEQYF
TRBV28 many CASSSLGDSQETQYF
TRBV4-1 few CASSKTGNRYNEQFF
TRBV11-2 few CASSFDRGLHEQYF
TRBV4-3 - CASNRGPNEKLFF
TRBV29-1 few CSVPNIAKNIQYF
TRBV7-2 - CASSLGAGTLAKNIQYF
TRBV29-1 many CRAGDNTEAFF
TRBV2 many CASSEEAEKLFF
TRBV20-1 - CSASAPQGARSNQPQHF
TRBV7-2 few CASSLLRTYGYTF
TRBV10-1 few CASRRMVDTEAFF
TRBV15 many CATSRVSPQHF
TRBV9 many CASSVDAWNTEAFF
TRBV7-6 - CASSPGARGTDAQYF
TRBV27 many CASSLTSGGANNNEQFF
TRBV6-1 few CASRQGIGNQPQHF
TRBV6-5 - CTSSYDWGAGNIQYF
TRBV5-8 - CASPSPGNQPQHF
TRBV10-3 many CAISVQGNQPQHF
TRBV4-2 few CASSQDLNRVDTIYF
TRBV28 many CASSNDRAGTEAFF
TRBV20-1 - CSAFAGGSGYTQYF
TRBV5-6 many CASSPVGSNQPQHF
TRBV29-1 many CSVELSGGYDEQFF
TRBV19 once CASSIGRRTGELFF
TRBV7-2 many CASSRTVPNEKLFF
TRBV7-9 - CASSLVGSYGYTF
TRBV20-1 - CSARPYDRGGTDTQYF
TRBV6-5 - CASSRGHQETQYF
TRBV29-1 many CSVEVARGAGELFF
TRBV29-1 - CSVSTGPNYGYTF
TRBV18 - CASSPPGQSWGNEQFF
TRBV20-1 few CSARDPGGADEQYF
TRBV10-3 few CAISEWSVYGYTF
TRBV15 many CATSRPTGITEAFF
TRBV6-6 - CASNDRGLHGYTF
TRBV6-5 - CASTPRSPSTNEKLFF
TRBV7-9 - CASSPDSLAFF
TRBV9 many CASSLEGTSDSGELFF
TRBV20-1 - CSAALDRTYGYTF
TRBV25-1 few CASSRDPLETQYF